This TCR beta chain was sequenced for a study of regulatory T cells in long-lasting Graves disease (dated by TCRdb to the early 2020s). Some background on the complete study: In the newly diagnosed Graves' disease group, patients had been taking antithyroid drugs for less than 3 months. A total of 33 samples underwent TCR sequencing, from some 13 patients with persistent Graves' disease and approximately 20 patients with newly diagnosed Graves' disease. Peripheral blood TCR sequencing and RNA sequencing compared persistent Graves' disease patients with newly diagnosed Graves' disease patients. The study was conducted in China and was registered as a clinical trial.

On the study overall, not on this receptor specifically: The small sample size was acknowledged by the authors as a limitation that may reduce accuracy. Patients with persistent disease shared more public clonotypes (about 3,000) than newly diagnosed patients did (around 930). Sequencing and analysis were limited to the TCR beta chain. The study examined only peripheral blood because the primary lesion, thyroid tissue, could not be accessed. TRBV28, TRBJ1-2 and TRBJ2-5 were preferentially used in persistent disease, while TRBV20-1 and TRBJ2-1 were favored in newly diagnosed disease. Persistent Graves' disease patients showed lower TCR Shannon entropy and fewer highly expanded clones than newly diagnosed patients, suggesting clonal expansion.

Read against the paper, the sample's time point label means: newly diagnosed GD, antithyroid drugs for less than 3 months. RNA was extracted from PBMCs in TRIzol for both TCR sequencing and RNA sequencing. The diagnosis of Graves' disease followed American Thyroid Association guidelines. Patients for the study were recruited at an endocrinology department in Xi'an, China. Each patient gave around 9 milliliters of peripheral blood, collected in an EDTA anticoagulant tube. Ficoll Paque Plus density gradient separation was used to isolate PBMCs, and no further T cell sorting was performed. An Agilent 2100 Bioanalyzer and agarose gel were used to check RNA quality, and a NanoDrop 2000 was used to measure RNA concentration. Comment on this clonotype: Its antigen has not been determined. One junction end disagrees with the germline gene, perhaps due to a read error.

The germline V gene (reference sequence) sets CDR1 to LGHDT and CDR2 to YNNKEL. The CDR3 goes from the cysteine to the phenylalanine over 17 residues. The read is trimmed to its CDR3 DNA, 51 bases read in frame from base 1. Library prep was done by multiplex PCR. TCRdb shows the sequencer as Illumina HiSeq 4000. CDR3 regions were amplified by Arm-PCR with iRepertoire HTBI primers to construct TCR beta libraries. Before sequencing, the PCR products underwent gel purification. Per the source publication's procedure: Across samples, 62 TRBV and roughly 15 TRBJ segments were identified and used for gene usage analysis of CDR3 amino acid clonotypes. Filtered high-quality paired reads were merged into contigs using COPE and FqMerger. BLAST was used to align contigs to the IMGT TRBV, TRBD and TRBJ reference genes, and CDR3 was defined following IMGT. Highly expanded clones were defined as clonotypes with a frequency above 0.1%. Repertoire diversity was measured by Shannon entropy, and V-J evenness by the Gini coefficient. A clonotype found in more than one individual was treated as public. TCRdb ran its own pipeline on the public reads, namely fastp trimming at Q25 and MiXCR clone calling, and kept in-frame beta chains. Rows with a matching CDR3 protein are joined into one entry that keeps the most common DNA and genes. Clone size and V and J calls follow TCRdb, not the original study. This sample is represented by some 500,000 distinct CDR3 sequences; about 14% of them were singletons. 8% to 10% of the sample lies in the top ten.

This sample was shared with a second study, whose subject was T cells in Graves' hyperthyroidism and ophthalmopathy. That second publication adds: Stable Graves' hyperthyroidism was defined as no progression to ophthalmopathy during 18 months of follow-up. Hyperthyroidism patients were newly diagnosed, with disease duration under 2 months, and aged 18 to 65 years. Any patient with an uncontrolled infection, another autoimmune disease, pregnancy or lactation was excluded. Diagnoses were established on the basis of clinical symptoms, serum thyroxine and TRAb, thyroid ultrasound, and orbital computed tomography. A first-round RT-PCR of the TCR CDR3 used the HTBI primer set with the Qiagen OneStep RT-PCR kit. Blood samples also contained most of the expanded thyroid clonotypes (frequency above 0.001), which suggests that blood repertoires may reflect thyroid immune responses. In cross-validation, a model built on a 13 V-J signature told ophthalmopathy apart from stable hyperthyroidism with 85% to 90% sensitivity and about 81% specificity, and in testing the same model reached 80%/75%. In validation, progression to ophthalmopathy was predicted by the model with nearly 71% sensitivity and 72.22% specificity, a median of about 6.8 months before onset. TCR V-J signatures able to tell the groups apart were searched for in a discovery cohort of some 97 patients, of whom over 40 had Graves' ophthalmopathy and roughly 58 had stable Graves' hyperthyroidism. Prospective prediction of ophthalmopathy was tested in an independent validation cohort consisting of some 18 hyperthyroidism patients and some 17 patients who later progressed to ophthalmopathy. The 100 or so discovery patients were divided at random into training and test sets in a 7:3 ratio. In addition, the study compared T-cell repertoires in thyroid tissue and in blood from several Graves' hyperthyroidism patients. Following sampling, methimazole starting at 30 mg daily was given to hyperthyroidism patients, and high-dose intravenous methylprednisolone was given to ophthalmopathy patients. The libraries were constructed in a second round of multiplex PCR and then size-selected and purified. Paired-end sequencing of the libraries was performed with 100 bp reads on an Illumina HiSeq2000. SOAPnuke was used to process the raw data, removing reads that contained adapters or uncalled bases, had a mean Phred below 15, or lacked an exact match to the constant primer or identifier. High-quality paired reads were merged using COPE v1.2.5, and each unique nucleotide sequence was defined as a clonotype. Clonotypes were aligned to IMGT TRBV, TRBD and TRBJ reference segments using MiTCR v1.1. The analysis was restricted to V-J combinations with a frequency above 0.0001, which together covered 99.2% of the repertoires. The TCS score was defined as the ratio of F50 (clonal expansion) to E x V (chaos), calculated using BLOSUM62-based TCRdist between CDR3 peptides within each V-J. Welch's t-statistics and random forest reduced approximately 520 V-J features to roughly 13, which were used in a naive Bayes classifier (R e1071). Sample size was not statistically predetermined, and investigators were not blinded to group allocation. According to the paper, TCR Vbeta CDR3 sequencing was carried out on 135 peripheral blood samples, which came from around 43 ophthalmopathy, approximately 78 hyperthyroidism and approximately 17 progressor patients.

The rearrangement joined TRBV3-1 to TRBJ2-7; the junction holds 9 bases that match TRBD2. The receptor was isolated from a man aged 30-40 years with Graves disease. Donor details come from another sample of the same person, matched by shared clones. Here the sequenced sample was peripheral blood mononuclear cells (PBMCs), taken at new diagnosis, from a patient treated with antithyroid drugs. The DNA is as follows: TGTGCCGGCAGCCAAGATTTACCTAGCGGGAACTCCTACGAGCAGTACTTC. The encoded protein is CAGSQDLPSGNSYEQYF.